What follows are 20 T cell receptor beta chains derived from one specimen sequenced in a study of control samples from healthy donors and cancer patients. The method was immunoSEQ multiplex PCR; TCRdb's version includes in-frame clones alone and lacks a portion of them. The sample lists over 150,000 clones, 90% to 95% occurring once. Input material: blood. Receptors were obtained from a woman between 18 and 29 years old in good health.

In its sample, this clone was seen many times. This rearrangement joins TRBV6-5 to TRBJ2-7; 9 nucleotides line up with TRBD1. CDR3 length equals 14 residues. Germline V gene lookup returns CDR1 MNHEY and CDR2 SVGAGI. V shed 2 bases and J 5 bases; nucleotides not matched to a gene: 4. CDR3 residues: CASSYGTGKDEQYF. The CDR3 DNA sequence: TGTGCCAGCAGTTACGGGACAGGGAAGGACGAGCAGTACTTC.

The chain has TRBV5-1 and TRBJ2-7, with 10 bases aligning to TRBD1. The junction had 10 bases not matched to a gene; V was cut back by 4 bases and J by 6 bases. The CDR3 has 15 residues. Germline V gives CDR1 SGHRS, CDR2 YFSETQ. In DNA form, the CDR3 reads TGCGCCAGCAGCGGACGGGACAGGGGTTCCGCCGAGCAGTACTTC. It translates to CASSGRDRGSAEQYF.

The chain employs TRBV2 and TRBJ2-5, with D possibly TRBD2 on 5 matching bases. Between the trimmed V and J ends, which lost 5 bases and 4 bases, there was a span of 14 bases. Germline values: CDR1 SNHLY, CDR2 FYNNEI. This CDR3 is 14 amino acids long. CDR3 bases: TGTGCCAGCAGTCCCCTAGCTGCAGTAGAGACCCAGTACTTC. Translation: CASSPLAAVETQYF. The full variable domain, its missing parts supplied by reference TRBV2 and TRBJ2-5, is EPEVTQTPSHQVTQMGQEVILRCVPISNHLYFYWYRQILGQKVEFLVSFYNNEISEKSEIFDDQFSVERPDGSNFTLKIRSTKLEDSAMYFCASSPLAAVETQYFGPGTRLLVL.

V usage is TRBV15 and J usage is TRBJ2-2, with D possibly being TRBD2 (5 bases). Per the germline V gene, CDR1 is LNHNV and CDR2 is YYDKDF (reference sequence). V was clipped by 3 bases and J by 5 bases, with 13 bases between them. The CDR3 extends over 15 amino acids. The CDR3 region has the DNA TGTGCCACCAGCAGGGACGGGAAGCCTACCGGGGAGCTGTTTTTT. Its translation: CATSRDGKPTGELFF.

The chain carries TRBV19 and TRBJ2-7, with TRBD1 matching 7 bases. V lost 3 bases and J lost 3; bases outside the gene matches: 8. From germline, CDR1 is LNHDA and CDR2 SQIVND (reference sequence). This CDR3 region has 15 residues. CDR3 sequence reads: CASSMIGDRGYEQYF. The CDR3 DNA sequence: TGTGCCAGTAGTATGATAGGGGACAGAGGCTACGAGCAGTACTTC.

This chain uses TRBV19 with TRBJ2-7; D assignment may be TRBD1 or TRBD2 (6 bases each). The germline V gene has CDR1 LNHDA and CDR2 SQIVND (reference sequence). The CDR3 is made up of 15 amino acids. Trimming shortened V by 6 bases and J by 2 bases, and 17 bases separated the two germline ends. The CDR3 sequence is CASSRLGGTPYEQYF. The CDR3 coding sequence is TGTGCCAGTAGCAGATTAGGGGGGACCCCCTACGAGCAGTACTTC.

This clone was picked up one time. The CDR3 nucleotides read TGTGCCAGTGGGGGAGACAGCTATAATTCACCCCTCCACTTT. Its protein is CASGGDSYNSPLHF. The chain combines TRBV19 with TRBJ1-6; TRBD1 is a possible D gene (5 bases). CDR3 length: 14 residues. CDR1 and CDR2 (germline): LNHDA, SQIVND (reference sequence). The V gene lost 8 bases and the J gene lost 3 bases, with 11 bases spanning the gap.

This chain uses TRBV2 with TRBJ1-2; no clear D. V lost 4 bases and J lost 8, with 8 bases in between. The CDR3 length is 11 residues. Looked up from germline, CDR1 is SNHLY and CDR2 is FYNNEI. CDR3 DNA: TGTGCCAGCAGTGCCCTCCAAGGCTACACCTTC. This sequence encodes CASSALQGYTF. The complete variable domain, with remaining parts taken from reference TRBV2 and TRBJ1-2, reads EPEVTQTPSHQVTQMGQEVILRCVPISNHLYFYWYRQILGQKVEFLVSFYNNEISEKSEIFDDQFSVERPDGSNFTLKIRSTKLEDSAMYFCASSALQGYTFGSGTRLTVV.

The V and J genes are TRBV2 and TRBJ1-3; D gene uncertain. V gave up 7 bases and J gave up 4 bases, with 8 bases separating them. CDR3 length: 12 residues. Per germline, CDR1 SNHLY and CDR2 FYNNEI. The CDR3 sequence: CASTPGGNTIYF. The CDR3 bases are TGTGCCAGCACCCCGGGGGGAAACACCATATATTTT.

The chain combines TRBV28 with TRBJ1-2; 11 bases are a match to TRBD1. CDR1 and CDR2 (germline): MDHEN, SYDVKM. This CDR3 contains 14 residues. Losses at the gene ends were 7 bases for V and 3 bases for J; bases not matched to a gene: 4. The CDR3 coding sequence is TGTGCCAGCATCGTGGACAGGGGGCACTATGGCTACACCTTC. Translating it yields CASIVDRGHYGYTF.

The CDR3 DNA reads TGTGCCAGCAGCCTCTCTGGAAACACCATATATTTT. This codes for CASSLSGNTIYF. The rearrangement links TRBV3-1 (or the pseudogene TRBV3-2) to TRBJ1-3, with D hard to call. Germline CDR1 and CDR2: LGHDT and YNNKEL (reference sequence). V was clipped by 4 bases and J by 0 bases, with 1 base between them. This CDR3 comprises 12 residues.

The chain joins TRBV29-1 to TRBJ1-5; 8 nucleotides agree with TRBD1. After removal of 5 bases from V and 7 bases from J, the junction contained 7 bases not matched to a gene. Germline assignment: CDR1 SQVTM and CDR2 ANQGSEA. This CDR3 is built from 13 residues. The CDR3 region is CSVSGQGGQPQHF. In nucleotides, the CDR3 is TGCAGCGTTTCCGGACAGGGAGGACAGCCCCAGCATTTT.

This chain uses TRBV6-5 with TRBJ2-2; D is tentatively TRBD1 or TRBD2 (5 bases each). CDR3 length: 14 amino acids. Per the germline V gene, CDR1 is MNHEY and CDR2 is SVGAGI. Trimming shortened V by 10 bases and J by 4 bases, and 16 bases separated the two germline ends. Written as DNA, the CDR3 is TGTGCCACACTAGGGGCTCGTCGCACCGGGGAGCTGTTTTTT. Its protein product is CATLGARRTGELFF.

The chain has TRBV24-1 and TRBJ2-1; 11 bases fit TRBD2. CDR1 is KGHDR, CDR2 SFDVKD, per germline. V gave up 3 bases and J gave up 10 bases; unmatched junction bases: 7. The CDR3 consists of 15 residues. In DNA, the CDR3 is TGTGCCACCAGTGATCAAGCTAGCGGGAGGCAGGAGCAGTTCTTC. It encodes CATSDQASGRQEQFF.

The CDR3 DNA reads as TGTGCCAGCAGTTACTCGCCAGCTTCTAATGAAAAACTGTTTTTT. Translated: CASSYSPASNEKLFF. The J gene is TRBJ1-4, the V gene TRBV6-5; D is unclear. The V and J ends lost 0 bases and 3 bases respectively, with 8 bases between them. The CDR3 runs 15 residues. CDR1 and CDR2 (germline): MNHEY, SVGAGI.

The CDR3: CASSWGGRDQPQHF. In DNA, the CDR3 is TGTGCCAGCAGTTGGGGCGGGCGGGATCAGCCCCAGCATTTT. The chain joins TRBV6-2 or TRBV6-3 to TRBJ1-5; D perhaps matches TRBD1 (5 bases). The CDR3 extends over 14 amino acids. Germline V gene sequence: CDR1 MNHEY, CDR2 SVGEGT. The V gene lost 4 bases and the J gene lost 5 bases, with 12 bases spanning the gap.

The genes are TRBV10-3 and TRBJ2-3; D unclear. V dropped 5 bases and J dropped 4 bases, with 4 bases sitting between them. The CDR3 runs 11 residues. Looked up from germline, CDR1 is ENHRY and CDR2 is SYGVKD. The CDR3 spells CAISSADTQYF. The CDR3 DNA sequence: TGTGCCATCAGTTCGGCAGATACGCAGTATTTT.

J is TRBJ1-1 and V is TRBV19, with 9 bases that match TRBD1. The CDR3 length is 16 residues. After removal of 2 bases from V and 4 bases from J, the junction contained 8 bases not matched to a gene. Germline V gene sequence: CDR1 LNHDA, CDR2 SQIVND (reference sequence). Here the CDR3 reads CASSIIGQGIGTEAFF. CDR3 bases: TGTGCCAGTAGTATAATCGGACAGGGGATCGGCACTGAAGCTTTCTTT. The full variable domain, with the rest looked up from reference TRBV19 and TRBJ1-1, is DGGITQSPKYLFRKEGQNVTLSCEQNLNHDAMYWYRQDPGQGLRLIYYSQIVNDFQKGDIAEGYSVSREKKESFPLTVTSAQKNPTAFYLCASSIIGQGIGTEAFFGQGTRLTVV.

The V gene is TRBV19, the J gene TRBJ2-5, with a possible D match to TRBD2 (5 bases). The V gene lost 4 bases and the J gene lost 5 bases, with 11 bases spanning the gap. CDR1 is LNHDA, CDR2 SQIVND, per germline (reference sequence). CDR3 size: 13 residues. The DNA of the CDR3 is TGTGCCAGTAGTAACCGAGGGCAGGAGACCCAGTACTTC. Amino acid sequence: CASSNRGQETQYF.

The sample holds a few counts of this clone. The chain carries TRBV5-4 and TRBJ1-6; D remains ambiguous. The CDR3 sequence is 13 residues long. Per germline, CDR1 SGHNT and CDR2 YYREEE (reference sequence). The V end was cut by 0 bases, the J end by 14 bases, with 12 bases between. CDR3 in amino acids: CASSLEAGRALHF. In nucleotides, the CDR3 is TGTGCCAGCAGCTTGGAGGCCGGACGGGCCCTCCACTTT.